The TCR beta chain described here comes from a study of T-cell reconstitution after alpha-beta-depleted transplantation in children. This CDR3 region has 17 residues. Germline V gives CDR1 DFQATT, CDR2 SNEGSKA (reference sequence). Trimming removed 7 bases from V and 1 base from J; junction bases left unmatched: 15. Comments on this clonotype: This may come from a read error, since a much larger clone is one base off.

The TCRbeta library incorporated unique molecular identifiers. TCRdb passed the PCR reads through MiXCR, listing each CDR3 protein once. The sample yields approximately 500,000 distinct CDR3 sequences, roughly a tenth seen once. This receptor was obtained from a child aged 2 to 10 with inherited bone marrow failure, due to receive a stem cell transplant. Sequences were derived from PBMCs, sampled before TCRalphabeta/CD19-depleted stem cell transplant. V and J are TRBV20-1 and TRBJ2-5; 10 bases fit TRBD2. CDR3 sequence (DNA): TGCAGTGGTAAGAGGCCAGCGGGAGGGCCGTCCCAAGAGACCCAGTACTTC. Protein sequence: CSGKRPAGGPSQETQYF.